The TCR beta chain described here comes from a study of blood T cell repertoires in COVID-19. Study overall: COVID-19 samples from acute and convalescent phases originated in the United States, Italy and Spain. T cells, B-cell-depleted T cells, or PBMCs supplied cDNA or gDNA.

Between the trimmed V and J ends, which lost 3 bases and 3 bases, there was a span of 9 bases. CDR1 SQVTM and CDR2 ANQGSEA come from the germline V gene. The CDR3 has 14 residues. This clone was seen a single time. As handled by the study authors: Amplification with reference gene primers provided the estimates of nucleated cell counts. This table comes from immunoSEQ multiplex PCR, and its TCRdb copy is limited to in-frame clones, with some not included. That table gives V, J and clone size, and the DNA gave D and trimming. Of 150,000 to 200,000 clones listed, 80% were seen once; the top ten hold 3% to 3.5%.

The specimen sequenced was PBMCs or T cells enriched from blood (not recorded which). The TCR originated in a woman in her sixties or seventies who had recovered from COVID-19. This chain connects TRBV29-1 to TRBJ2-6; D possibly corresponds to TRBD2 (6 bases). The CDR3: CSVEGGNGANVLTF. CDR3 nucleotide sequence: TGCAGCGTTGAGGGCGGGAATGGGGCCAACGTCCTGACTTTC.